The 17 T cell receptor beta chains presented below share a single source sample, sequenced in a study of blood T cells in healthy people across ages. PCR was performed a second time for about 7 to 11 cycles using a sample-barcoded 5' primer and a J-beta primer mix. TCRdb itself ran the 5' RACE reads through MiXCR, one entry per CDR3 protein. The repertoire holds 1,500,000 or so distinct CDR3 sequences, with approximately 59% as singletons. Sequenced material: blood. Every receptor here comes from a man aged 18 to 29 in good health.

This clonotype was observed a few times. The chain is built from TRBV20-1 and TRBJ1-1; D is possibly TRBD1 (5 bases). The CDR3 has 11 amino acids. Trimming pared 5 bases from V and 8 bases from J, leaving 12 bases between. The germline V gene encodes CDR1 DFQATT and CDR2 SNEGSKA (reference sequence). CDR3 nucleotides: TGCAGTGCTTCTAGGGGAAGCGAAGCTTTCTTT. Its translation is CSASRGSEAFF.

This clonotype has only a few counts. The chain uses TRBV12-3 or TRBV12-4 and TRBJ2-3; D unclear. This CDR3 region has 12 residues. V shed 5 bases and J shed 6 bases, with 9 bases lying between them. The CDR3 spells CASSHIPDTQYF. CDR3 nucleotides: TGTGCCAGCAGTCACATCCCGGATACGCAGTATTTT.

This sequence joins TRBV20-1 and TRBJ2-7; a weak D match, TRBD1 (5 bases). Trimming pared 2 bases from V and 4 bases from J, leaving 9 bases between. CDR1 and CDR2 (germline): DFQATT, SNEGSKA (reference sequence). The CDR3 runs 12 residues. CDR3 in DNA: TGCAGTGCTAGAACGGACACTTACGAGCAGTACTTC. It is translated as CSARTDTYEQYF.

This clonotype occurred a few times. The junction departs from the called germline gene at one end, perhaps through a read error. The chain carries TRBV4-1 and TRBJ2-3; 12 bases fit TRBD2. This CDR3 contains 17 residues. CDR1 and CDR2 (germline): MGHRA, YSYEKL. The CDR3 region is CASSQAAASGRAGTQYF. DNA for the CDR3: TGTGCCAGCAGCCAAGCCGCTGCTAGCGGGAGGGCCGGTACGCAGTATTTT.

This clonotype was recorded a few times. The chain joins TRBV6-5 to TRBJ1-6; D may be TRBD1 (5 bases). From germline, CDR1 is MNHEY and CDR2 SVGAGI. The V end was cut by 0 bases, the J end by 0 bases, with 6 bases between. The CDR3 has 16 residues. The CDR3 spells CASSYSQGSYNSPLHF. DNA for the CDR3: TGTGCCAGCAGTTACTCTCAGGGCTCCTATAATTCACCCCTCCACTTT.

The CDR3, as DNA: TGCGCCAGCAGCCAAGACGGGGGGTTTGGAAACACCATATATTTT. The encoded protein is CASSQDGGFGNTIYF. This sequence joins TRBV4-1 and TRBJ1-3, with D perhaps matching TRBD1 (5 bases). Germline V CDR1 and CDR2: MGHRA, YSYEKL. The CDR3 consists of 15 residues. V shed 0 bases and J shed 3 bases, with 9 bases lying between them.

This clonotype came up a few times. The J gene is TRBJ2-7, the V gene TRBV5-1; D is ambiguous. This CDR3 is built from 13 residues. Trimming left V 5 bases short and J 2 bases short, with 11 bases between. Per germline, CDR1 SGHRS and CDR2 YFSETQ. DNA of the CDR3: TGCGCCAGCAGAGACATTCTGACCTACGAGCAGTACTTC. This sequence encodes CASRDILTYEQYF.

This clonotype has more than one count but fewer than ten. The chain joins TRBV10-3 to TRBJ2-3; D unresolved. V was clipped by 6 bases and J by 2 bases, with 9 bases between them. The CDR3 is made up of 13 amino acids. The V gene's germline CDR1 is ENHRY and CDR2 SYGVKD. The CDR3 spells CAISASPTDTQYF. The CDR3 DNA reads as TGTGCCATCAGCGCGAGCCCCACAGATACGCAGTATTTT.

As for this clonotype: The junction departs from the called germline gene at one end, perhaps through a read error. The chain carries TRBV10-1 and TRBJ2-7; the match to TRBD1 covers 9 bases. CDR3 size: 15 residues. CDR1 WNHNN and CDR2 SYGVQD come from the germline V gene (reference sequence). The CDR3 reads CASSDGTGISDEQYF. Here the CDR3 DNA reads TGCGCCAGCAGTGACGGGACAGGGATCTCCGACGAGCAGTACTTC.

This chain uses TRBV27 with TRBJ2-1; 9 nucleotides line up with TRBD2. The V segment lost 0 bases and the J segment 2 bases; nucleotides outside the gene matches: 14. This CDR3 has 20 amino acids. Germline V gives CDR1 MNHEY, CDR2 SMNVEV (reference sequence). The CDR3 DNA reads TGTGCCAGCAGTTTATCGATGAATTCGCGGATAGCGGGAGCCTACAATGAGCAGTTCTTC. Its protein product is CASSLSMNSRIAGAYNEQFF.

This clonotype was counted once. The rearrangement uses TRBV20-1 and TRBJ2-7; TRBD2 might be the D (6 bases). The CDR3 has 12 residues. From germline, CDR1 is DFQATT and CDR2 SNEGSKA (reference sequence). The CDR3, as DNA: TGCAGGGAGGGCTGGAGCTCCTACGAGCAGTACTTC. This translates into CREGWSSYEQYF.

This clonotype was found a few times. The V gene is TRBV10-3, the J gene TRBJ1-2; no firm D call. V dropped 4 bases and J dropped 1 base, with 7 bases sitting between them. CDR1 is ENHRY and CDR2 is SYGVKD in the germline V gene. The CDR3 is made up of 13 amino acids. This CDR3 is CAISGEVNYGYTF. The DNA for the CDR3 is TGTGCCATCAGTGGCGAAGTTAACTATGGCTACACCTTC.

The chain carries TRBV11-2 and TRBJ2-5; the D gene is possibly TRBD2 (5 bases). The CDR3 is 15 amino acids. Deletions cut 5 bases from V and 5 bases from J, with 18 bases between. Germline loops: CDR1 SGHAT, CDR2 FQNNGV. In DNA form, the CDR3 reads TGTGCCAGCAGCCCCCGGGTAGGGAGAGAGGAGACCCAGTACTTC. It is translated as CASSPRVGREETQYF.

The V gene is TRBV5-6, the J gene TRBJ2-4; D unclear. The DNA end is a closer match to TRBJ2-7, so the J assignment may be wrong. Germline loops: CDR1 SGHDT, CDR2 YYEEEE. CDR3 length: 14 amino acids. The CDR3 sequence: CASSLVGPPYEQYF. In nucleotides, the CDR3 is TGTGCCAGCAGCTTGGTAGGGCCCCCCTACGAGCAGTACTTC.

The table lists this clonotype with a few counts. The rearrangement uses TRBV4-1 and TRBJ2-7; 14 nucleotides match TRBD2. This CDR3 comprises 16 residues. After removal of 1 base from V and 7 bases from J, the junction contained 6 bases not matched to a gene. CDR1 and CDR2 (germline): MGHRA, YSYEKL. The DNA for the CDR3 is TGCGCCAGCAGCCAAGGACTAGCGGGAGGGCCGAGAGAGCAGTACTTC. Encoded protein: CASSQGLAGGPREQYF.

The chain has TRBV29-1 and TRBJ2-3, with D perhaps matching TRBD2 (6 bases). Germline-derived CDR1 and CDR2 are SQVTM and ANQGSEA. This CDR3 region has 12 residues. Trimming removed 3 bases at V and 4 bases at J, with 8 bases between. CDR3 residues: CSVDGEADTQYF. DNA for the CDR3: TGCAGCGTTGACGGGGAGGCAGATACGCAGTATTTT.

This clonotype has only a few counts. The chain is built from TRBV4-3 and TRBJ2-6, with no clear D. V was clipped by 0 bases and J by 0 bases, with 6 bases between them. This CDR3 contains 16 residues. Germline V gene lookup returns CDR1 LGHNA and CDR2 YSLEER. The CDR3 DNA follows: TGCGCCAGCAGCCAAGACAGCAACTCTGGGGCCAACGTCCTGACTTTC. Protein sequence: CASSQDSNSGANVLTF.